Below are 21 T cell receptor beta chains sequenced from a single sample in a study of CD8 T cells in ankylosing spondylitis. From the 5' RACE reads, TCRdb called clonotypes with MiXCR, one entry per CDR3 protein. The sample carries more than 150,000 distinct CDR3 sequences, over 15% recorded once. The specimen was blood, either unsorted or a sorted T cell fraction (not recorded which). The source is a male donor aged 5 to 29 with ankylosing spondylitis or in good health (not recorded which).

Ten or more counts support this clonotype. The V gene is TRBV5-1, the J gene TRBJ1-5, with 7 bases fitting TRBD1. Germline CDR1 is SGHRS and CDR2 is YFSETQ. This CDR3 is built from 17 residues. V gave up 4 bases and J gave up 6 bases; unmatched junction bases: 16. The CDR3 region is CASSPTYSTGLGQPQHF. CDR3 nucleotide sequence: TGCGCCAGCAGCCCAACCTACTCGACAGGGCTCGGTCAGCCCCAGCATTTT. The full variable domain, its missing parts supplied by reference TRBV5-1 and TRBJ1-5, is KAGVTQTPRYLIKTRGQQVTLSCSPISGHRSVSWYQQTPGQGLQFLFEYFSETQRNKGNFPGRFSGRQFSNSRSEMNVSTLELGDSALYLCASSPTYSTGLGQPQHFGDGTRLSIL.

This clonotype was observed many times. The chain joins TRBV11-2 to TRBJ2-5, with 10 bases identical to TRBD2. The germline CDR1 and CDR2 sequences are SGHAT and FQNNGV. The CDR3 has 17 amino acids. Trimming at V came to 6 bases and at J to 2 bases, leaving 12 bases not matched to a gene. The CDR3: CASRPDEGSGRQETQYF. CDR3 DNA sequence: TGTGCCAGCAGGCCGGACGAGGGTAGCGGGAGGCAAGAGACCCAGTACTTC.

This clonotype was seen repeatedly, ten times or more. The chain has TRBV5-1 and TRBJ2-4; TRBD2 matches at 15 bases. The germline V gene has CDR1 SGHRS and CDR2 YFSETQ. V trimming: 0 bases; J trimming: 7 bases; junction bases outside the gene matches: 8. The CDR3 runs to 18 residues. The CDR3 reads CASSLAPGLAGGSNIQYF. The DNA for the CDR3 is TGCGCCAGCAGCTTGGCACCGGGACTAGCGGGAGGTTCGAACATTCAGTACTTC.

V is TRBV11-1 and J is TRBJ2-1; D tentatively reads TRBD1 or TRBD2 (5 bases each). The germline gives CDR1 SGHAT, CDR2 FQDESV (reference sequence). V lost 4 bases and J lost 3, with 22 bases in between. The CDR3 contains 18 residues. The CDR3 DNA reads as TGTGCCAGCAGCTCCAACCTAAGAGGGGACCTACGCTACAATGAGCAGTTCTTC. Protein: CASSSNLRGDLRYNEQFF.

This clonotype was picked up many times. The chain combines TRBV5-6 with TRBJ2-5; no clear D gene. The germline V gene encodes CDR1 SGHDT and CDR2 YYEEEE. There are 15 residues in the CDR3. Between the trimmed V and J ends, which lost 0 bases and 5 bases, there was a span of 14 bases. The CDR3 reads CASSLARMGIETQYF. CDR3 coding DNA: TGTGCCAGCAGCTTGGCGAGGATGGGGATCGAGACCCAGTACTTC.

This chain uses TRBV19 with TRBJ1-2; D might be TRBD1 (6 bases). Between the trimmed V and J ends, which lost 7 bases and 4 bases, there was a span of 19 bases. CDR1 LNHDA and CDR2 SQIVND come from the germline V gene (reference sequence). The CDR3 has 15 amino acids. CDR3 DNA sequence: TGTGCCAGTAACCCCGGTTCGGGGGCAAGCTATGGCTACACCTTC. Its translation is CASNPGSGASYGYTF.

This clonotype was detected ten times or more. CDR3: CASYPGTGKNGYTF. The CDR3 nucleotides are TGCGCCAGCTACCCAGGGACGGGGAAGAATGGCTACACCTTC. V and J are TRBV5-1 and TRBJ1-2; the D gene is possibly TRBD1 (5 bases). The germline V and J ends were trimmed by 7 bases and 6 bases, with 19 bases remaining between them. The CDR3 sequence is 14 residues long. CDR1 and CDR2 (germline): SGHRS, YFSETQ.

This clonotype was picked up many times. The V call is TRBV6-4, the J call TRBJ2-2; TRBD1 might be the D (5 bases). V was clipped by 2 bases and J by 1 base, with 5 bases between them. The CDR3 totals 14 residues. The germline gives CDR1 MRHNA, CDR2 SNTAGT. The CDR3 loop is CASSDGQNTGELFF. In DNA, the CDR3 is TGTGCCAGCAGTGACGGACAGAACACCGGGGAGCTGTTTTTT.

The V gene is TRBV20-1, the J gene TRBJ2-3; 8 bases agree with TRBD1. This CDR3 is 16 amino acids long. Germline V gene sequence: CDR1 DFQATT, CDR2 SNEGSKA (reference sequence). The junction had 9 bases not matched to a gene; V was cut back by 0 bases and J by 4 bases. CDR3 region: CSARDLGRGRADTQYF. The CDR3 DNA reads TGCAGTGCTAGAGATCTTGGCAGGGGGCGTGCAGATACGCAGTATTTT.

The chain is built from TRBV7-9 and TRBJ2-1, with D hard to call. The CDR3 is 13 amino acids. V was trimmed by 0 bases and J by 6 bases, leaving 6 bases between them. Germline V gene lookup returns CDR1 SEHNR and CDR2 FQNEAQ (reference sequence). The CDR3 region is CASSLAESNEQFF. CDR3 sequence (DNA): TGTGCCAGCAGCTTAGCTGAGAGCAATGAGCAGTTCTTC.

The sample holds many counts of this clonotype. The J gene is TRBJ2-7, the V gene TRBV5-1; D is unclear. The CDR3 spans 15 residues. Germline V gene lookup returns CDR1 SGHRS and CDR2 YFSETQ. Trimming took off 2 bases at V and 2 bases at J, with 14 bases between the two ends. The CDR3 sequence: CASSFLWTEAYEQYF. CDR3 DNA: TGCGCCAGCAGCTTCCTGTGGACGGAAGCCTACGAGCAGTACTTC. The complete variable domain, with remaining parts taken from reference TRBV5-1 and TRBJ2-7, reads KAGVTQTPRYLIKTRGQQVTLSCSPISGHRSVSWYQQTPGQGLQFLFEYFSETQRNKGNFPGRFSGRQFSNSRSEMNVSTLELGDSALYLCASSFLWTEAYEQYFGPGTRLTVT.

In this sample, this clonotype turned up many times. The chain uses TRBV24-1 and TRBJ2-1; TRBD1 matches at 7 bases. V shed 10 bases, J shed 9 bases, and the junction held 11 bases outside the gene matches. This CDR3 region has 13 residues. Germline V lookup: CDR1 KGHDR, CDR2 SFDVKD. The CDR3: CATSQGNRGEQFF. As DNA, the CDR3 is TGTGCCACTTCCCAGGGGAACAGGGGTGAGCAGTTCTTC.

This clonotype was seen repeatedly, ten times or more. The V and J genes are TRBV12-3 or TRBV12-4 and TRBJ2-7; D not certain. The CDR3 is made up of 12 amino acids. Trimming removed 9 bases from V and 5 bases from J, with 14 bases in between. CDR3 in amino acids: CARSFRSNEQYV. The CDR3 DNA follows: TGTGCCAGATCGTTTCGTAGCAACGAGCAGTACGTC.

This clonotype was observed many times. The V and J genes are TRBV7-9 and TRBJ2-3; perhaps TRBD1 as D (5 bases). Germline lookup yields CDR1 SEHNR and CDR2 FQNEAQ (reference sequence). The V end lost 3 bases, the J end lost 1 base, and 5 bases lay between the germline ends. This CDR3 is built from 13 residues. CDR3 coding DNA: TGTGCCAGCAGCTTCAGGGGCACAGATACGCAGTATTTT. Its protein is CASSFRGTDTQYF.

This clonotype showed up many times. The chain combines TRBV19 with TRBJ2-5; the match to TRBD2 covers 11 bases. The CDR3 runs to 14 residues. The trim removed 6 bases at V and 8 bases at J, leaving 8 bases unmatched. Per germline, CDR1 LNHDA and CDR2 SQIVND (reference sequence). Here the CDR3 DNA reads TGTGCCAGTAGCGTGACTAGCGGGGCCCGTACCCAGTACTTC. This sequence encodes CASSVTSGARTQYF.

This clonotype was picked up a small number of times. V usage is TRBV12-3 or TRBV12-4 and J usage is TRBJ1-5; tentative D call: TRBD1 (6 bases). The V end was cut by 3 bases, the J end by 6 bases, with 12 bases between. The CDR3 runs 14 residues. The CDR3 here is CASSLGGRSQPQHF. The CDR3 DNA is TGTGCCAGCAGTTTGGGGGGGCGAAGTCAGCCCCAGCATTTT.

The rearrangement links TRBV20-1 to TRBJ2-1, with 10 nucleotides matching TRBD1. The CDR3 is 15 amino acids. CDR1 and CDR2 from the germline V gene are DFQATT and SNEGSKA (reference sequence). The junction had 9 bases not matched to a gene; V was cut back by 3 bases and J by 7 bases. CDR3 sequence: CSARGGQGGVNEQFF. As DNA, the CDR3 is TGCAGTGCTAGGGGTGGACAGGGGGGTGTTAATGAGCAGTTCTTC.

The CDR3 sequence is CSVGEGYEQYF. CDR3 bases: TGCAGCGTTGGCGAGGGATACGAGCAGTACTTC. The chain is built from TRBV29-1 and TRBJ2-7, with a possible D match to TRBD2 (5 bases). The V gene lost 4 bases and the J gene lost 4 bases, with 8 bases spanning the gap. The CDR3 is made up of 11 amino acids. Germline V lookup: CDR1 SQVTM, CDR2 ANQGSEA.

The sample holds many counts of this clonotype. V usage is TRBV4-2 and J usage is TRBJ1-5; D is perhaps TRBD1 (5 bases). CDR3 length: 15 amino acids. Trimming left V 3 bases short and J 4 bases short, with 13 bases between. Germline values: CDR1 LGHNA, CDR2 YNFKEQ. The CDR3 sequence: CASSQIRGANQPQHF. The CDR3 DNA reads as TGTGCCAGCAGCCAGATCCGGGGCGCAAATCAGCCCCAGCATTTT.

This clonotype occurred many times. The chain carries TRBV5-6 and TRBJ2-1; 7 nucleotides match TRBD2. V gave up 3 bases and J gave up 3 bases; unmatched junction bases: 15. The CDR3 totals 18 residues. Germline CDR1 and CDR2: SGHDT and YYEEEE. CDR3 sequence (DNA): TGTGCCAGCAGCTCGATAGCGGGTACTAGCTCTGTCTACAATGAGCAGTTCTTC. As protein: CASSSIAGTSSVYNEQFF.

This clonotype was observed at least ten times. CDR3 sequence (DNA): TGTGCCAGCAGTTACGCGGGACAGCTAAATTCACCCCTCCACTTT. This sequence encodes CASSYAGQLNSPLHF. V is TRBV6-5 and J is TRBJ1-6, with 7 positions matching TRBD1. With V trimmed by 2 bases and J by 7 bases, 5 bases remained unmatched. Germline assignment: CDR1 MNHEY and CDR2 SVGAGI. The CDR3 spans 15 residues.